This record covers a single T cell receptor (beta chain). What it recognizes is unknown. This entry comes from a study of cytomegalovirus exposure and HLA in healthy donors. Study-level findings and limits: Reportedly, TCR beta sequences accurately predicted HLA-A and HLA-B alleles in most subjects.

In the PCR, 60 Vbeta and 13 Jbeta primers were used. TCRdb's table, derived via immunoSEQ multiplex PCR, lists solely in-frame clones and lacks some. The sample consists of roughly 200,000 clones, roughly three quarters of them appearing once. The CDR3 runs 11 residues. Germline V gene data show CDR1 as DFQATT and CDR2 as SNEGSKA (reference sequence). This receptor was obtained from a male donor in good health and CMV-seronegative. This chain joins TRBV20-1 and TRBJ2-5; D is unresolved. Sequenced input: PBMCs. The CDR3 here is CSRPKQETQYF. The CDR3 region has the DNA TGCAGCCGCCCTAAGCAAGAGACCCAGTACTTC.